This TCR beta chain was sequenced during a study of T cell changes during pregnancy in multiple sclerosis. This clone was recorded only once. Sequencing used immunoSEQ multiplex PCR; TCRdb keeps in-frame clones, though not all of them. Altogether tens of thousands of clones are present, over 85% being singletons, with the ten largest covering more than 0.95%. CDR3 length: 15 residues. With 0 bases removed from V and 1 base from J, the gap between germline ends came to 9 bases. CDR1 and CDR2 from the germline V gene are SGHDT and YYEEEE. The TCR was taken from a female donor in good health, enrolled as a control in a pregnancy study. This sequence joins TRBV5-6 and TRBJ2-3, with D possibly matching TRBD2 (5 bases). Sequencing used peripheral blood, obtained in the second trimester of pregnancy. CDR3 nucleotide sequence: TGTGCCAGCAGCTTGGCCAGGACTGGCACAGATACGCAGTATTTT. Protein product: CASSLARTGTDTQYF.